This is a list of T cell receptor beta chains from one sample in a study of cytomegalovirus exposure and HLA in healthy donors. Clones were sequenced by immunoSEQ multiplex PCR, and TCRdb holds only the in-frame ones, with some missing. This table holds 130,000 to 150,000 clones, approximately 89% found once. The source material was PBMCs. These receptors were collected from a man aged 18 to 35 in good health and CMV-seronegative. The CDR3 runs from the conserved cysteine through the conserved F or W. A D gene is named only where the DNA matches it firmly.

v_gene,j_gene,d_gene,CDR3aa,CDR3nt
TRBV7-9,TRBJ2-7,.,CASSSDSSYEQYF,TGTGCCAGCAGCTCGGACAGCAGCTACGAGCAGTACTTC
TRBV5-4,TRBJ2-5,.,CASSLVGQQETQYF,TGTGCCAGCAGCTTGGTAGGACAACAAGAGACCCAGTACTTC
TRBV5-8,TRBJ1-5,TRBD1,CASSPGQGTYSNQPQHF,TGTGCCAGCAGCCCGGGACAGGGGACCTATAGCAATCAGCCCCAGCATTTT
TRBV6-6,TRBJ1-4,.,CASSATNREDNEKLFF,TGTGCCAGCAGTGCCACTAATCGGGAGGATAATGAAAAACTGTTTTTT
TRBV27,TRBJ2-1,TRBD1,CASSRGPIYNEQFF,TGTGCCAGCAGCAGGGGGCCCATCTACAATGAGCAGTTCTTC
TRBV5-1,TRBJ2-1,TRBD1,CASSPGTGRGEQFF,TGCGCCAGCAGCCCGGGGACAGGGAGGGGTGAGCAGTTCTTC
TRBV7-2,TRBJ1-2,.,CASSPQGWDYGYTF,TGTGCCAGCAGCCCACAGGGATGGGACTATGGCTACACCTTC
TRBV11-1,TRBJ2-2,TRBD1,CASSSDRGPTGELFF,TGTGCCAGCAGCAGCGACAGGGGGCCCACCGGGGAGCTGTTTTTT
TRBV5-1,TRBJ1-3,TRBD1,CASSFQGAAGNTIYF,TGCGCCAGCAGCTTCCAGGGGGCGGCTGGAAACACCATATATTTT
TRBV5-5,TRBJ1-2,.,CASSLLVSSNYGYTF,TGTGCCAGCAGCTTGCTAGTCAGCTCTAACTATGGCTACACCTTC
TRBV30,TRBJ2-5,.,CAWTGQPQETQYF,TGTGCCTGGACTGGACAGCCCCAAGAGACCCAGTACTTC
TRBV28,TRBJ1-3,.,CASHQGGSGNTIYF,TGTGCCAGCCACCAGGGTGGCTCTGGAAACACCATATATTTT
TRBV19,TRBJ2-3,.,CASSILLTTGDTQYF,TGTGCCAGTAGTATACTTCTCACTACTGGGGATACGCAGTATTTT